One T cell receptor (beta chain) is described in this entry. This clonotype showed up many times. The antigen it binds to is not known. Base qualities are not provided; no much larger clone lies one nucleotide away. The sample belongs to a study of T-cell reconstitution after alpha-beta-depleted transplantation in children (dated by TCRdb to about 2016). Some background on the complete study: T-cell immune reconstitution after TCRalphabeta/CD19-depleted allogeneic hematopoietic cell transplantation in children was quantitatively tracked in the study by means of TCR repertoire profiling.

The library was generated by PCR. The sample was run on an Illumina HiSeq 2500. TCR libraries were prepared with molecular barcoding, using unique molecular identifiers to normalize TCRbeta repertoire quantification. TCRdb redid the processing of the public reads, applying fastp at Q25 and MiXCR, and retained in-frame beta chains. Each record represents a unique CDR3 protein, reported with the most common genes and DNA among its rows. This sample has approximately 640,000 distinct CDR3 sequences in its table, and around 17% of those were observed once. 0.8% to 1.1% of the sample is taken by the ten largest. The source material was PBMCs from the stem cell graft donor, sampled from the stem cell graft. The receptor's source is a human donor who donated a stem cell graft to a child with acute myeloid leukemia.

CDR3 sequence: CSAPQQGSVNQPQHF. The sequence in DNA is TGCAGTGCTCCCCAACAGGGATCAGTCAATCAGCCCCAGCATTTT. The chain is assembled from TRBV20-1 and TRBJ1-5; TRBD1 could be the D gene, as 6 bases match. The CDR3 contains 15 residues, cysteine and phenylalanine counted. Only the CDR3 DNA is retained, 45 bases long and in frame from the first base. V is cut by 5 bases and J by 3 bases, and the space between the germline ends is 17 bases. In the germline V gene (reference sequence), CDR1 corresponds to DFQATT and CDR2 to SNEGSKA.